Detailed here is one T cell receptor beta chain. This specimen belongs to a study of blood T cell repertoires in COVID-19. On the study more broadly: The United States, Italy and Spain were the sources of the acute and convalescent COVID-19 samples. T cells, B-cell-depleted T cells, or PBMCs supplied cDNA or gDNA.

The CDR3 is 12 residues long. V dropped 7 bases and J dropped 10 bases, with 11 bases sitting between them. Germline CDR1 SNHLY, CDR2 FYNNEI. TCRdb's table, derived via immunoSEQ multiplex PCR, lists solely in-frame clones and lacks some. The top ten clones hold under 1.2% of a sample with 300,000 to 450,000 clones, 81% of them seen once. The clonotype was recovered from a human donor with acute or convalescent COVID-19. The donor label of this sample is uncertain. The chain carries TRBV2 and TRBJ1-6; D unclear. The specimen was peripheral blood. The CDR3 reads CASKSPVSPLHF. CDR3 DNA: TGTGCCAGCAAAAGTCCGGTCTCACCCCTCCACTTT.